Presented here are 15 T cell receptor beta chains from one specimen sequenced in a study of shared clonotypes between healthy human individuals. Profiling relied on immunoSEQ multiplex PCR, and the TCRdb table lists in-frame clones only, not all of them. The data show around 530,000 clones, 70% to 80% seen once. Sample: PBMCs. These receptors were taken from a woman aged 40 to 50 in good health. Some clones in this sample may be carry-over from other donors' samples.

The chain joins TRBV28 to TRBJ1-5; no reliable D call. The CDR3 runs 15 residues. Germline lookup yields CDR1 MDHEN and CDR2 SYDVKM. V lost 4 bases and J lost 5, with 15 bases in between. DNA for the CDR3: TGTGCCAGCAGTTCTGTTCGGGGTGGTGATCAGCCCCAGCATTTT. It codes for CASSSVRGGDQPQHF.

This chain joins TRBV27 and TRBJ2-1; 9 nucleotides align to TRBD2. Germline assignment: CDR1 MNHEY and CDR2 SMNVEV (reference sequence). V dropped 1 base and J dropped 4; count of bases not matched to a gene: 2. The CDR3 is made up of 15 amino acids. The CDR3 sequence: CASSLYLAGYNEQFF. The CDR3 bases are TGTGCCAGCAGTTTATACCTAGCGGGGTACAATGAGCAGTTCTTC.

This clone was seen only a few times. The chain combines TRBV10-2 with TRBJ1-5; unclear D gene. V dropped 2 bases and J dropped 7 bases, with 12 bases sitting between them. The CDR3 spans 14 residues. Germline CDR1 reads WSHSY; CDR2 reads SAAADI. CDR3 coding DNA: TGCGCCAGCAGTGAGACAAAACTTTTACAGCCCCAGCATTTT. This encodes CASSETKLLQPQHF.

The chain employs TRBV10-3 and TRBJ2-2, with 14 bases that match TRBD2. The V gene end was trimmed by 10 bases and the J gene end by 5 bases; junction bases not matched to a gene: 12. This CDR3 is built from 17 residues. Per germline, CDR1 ENHRY and CDR2 SYGVKD. CDR3 residues: CATWGLAGEGGTGELFF. In DNA, the CDR3 is TGTGCCACCTGGGGACTAGCGGGAGAGGGTGGTACCGGGGAGCTGTTTTTT.

Comments on this clone: The sample contains more than one DNA sequence encoding this CDR3. J is TRBJ2-5 and V is TRBV7-2; possible D gene TRBD2, 6 bases. The CDR3 extends over 17 amino acids. V gave up 4 bases and J gave up 5 bases, with 23 bases separating them. Germline V gives CDR1 SGHTA, CDR2 FQGNSA. CDR3 sequence: CASSSIYSWGERETQYF. For the CDR3, the DNA is TGTGCCAGCAGCTCAATCTACAGTTGGGGGGAAAGGGAGACCCAGTACTTC.

V gene TRBV19 combines with J gene TRBJ2-3; tentative D call: TRBD2 (6 bases). V lost 6 bases to trimming and J lost 0 bases, with 10 bases between them. Germline lookup yields CDR1 LNHDA and CDR2 SQIVND (reference sequence). The CDR3 covers 14 residues. This CDR3 reads CASRERVSTDTQYF. The DNA for the CDR3 is TGTGCCAGTAGGGAGCGGGTGAGCACAGATACGCAGTATTTT.

The rearrangement links TRBV7-9 to TRBJ2-1; 12 nucleotides match TRBD2. Germline V gene sequence: CDR1 SEHNR, CDR2 FQNEAQ (reference sequence). V was clipped by 1 base and J by 9 bases; unmatched bases: 4. The CDR3 covers 15 residues. The CDR3 region is CASSLVLAGGVEQFF. CDR3 bases: TGTGCCAGCAGCTTAGTACTAGCGGGAGGAGTTGAGCAGTTCTTC.

The chain employs TRBV4-2 and TRBJ2-1; no definite D call. This CDR3 is 12 amino acids long. Trimming removed 0 bases at V and 4 bases at J, with 1 base between. The germline gives CDR1 LGHNA, CDR2 YNFKEQ. The CDR3 coding sequence is TGTGCCAGCAGCCAAGAGTACAATGAGCAGTTCTTC. The encoded protein is CASSQEYNEQFF.

CDR3 coding DNA: TGTGCCAGCAGCTTCCGCGGGGGGAGCCCCTACAATGAGCAGTTCTTC. Its protein is CASSFRGGSPYNEQFF. The chain links TRBV7-9 to TRBJ2-1; 8 bases map to TRBD2. This CDR3 has 16 amino acids. J gave up 2 bases and V 3 bases, and 6 bases lay outside the gene matches. The germline gives CDR1 SEHNR, CDR2 FQNEAQ (reference sequence). Combining the CDR3 with reference TRBV7-9 and TRBJ2-1 gives the whole variable domain DTGVSQNPRHKITKRGQNVTFRCDPISEHNRLYWYRQTLGQGPEFLTYFQNEAQLEKSRLLSDRFSAERPKGSFSTLEIQRTEQGDSAMYLCASSFRGGSPYNEQFFGPGTRLTVL.

The gene calls are TRBV27 and TRBJ2-7; D is unclear. Germline-derived CDR1 and CDR2 are MNHEY and SMNVEV (reference sequence). This CDR3 has 14 residues. The V gene lost 6 bases and the J gene lost 2 bases, with 14 bases spanning the gap. DNA of the CDR3: TGTGCCAGCAGACCCATGATAGTAGCCTACGAGCAGTACTTC. This codes for CASRPMIVAYEQYF.

The chain combines TRBV6-5 with TRBJ1-2; 11 bases are shared with TRBD1. The V segment lost 6 bases and the J segment 8 bases; nucleotides outside the gene matches: 2. The germline V gene has CDR1 MNHEY and CDR2 SVGAGI. The CDR3 is 12 residues long. CDR3 in amino acids: CASRGQGGGYTF. DNA of the CDR3: TGTGCCAGCAGGGGACAGGGGGGAGGCTACACCTTC.

The chain uses TRBV14 and TRBJ1-1; 8 bases are a match to TRBD1. Trimming cost V 0 bases and J 12 bases; bases outside gene matches: 6. Germline V lookup: CDR1 SGHDN, CDR2 FVKESK. The CDR3 consists of 13 residues. This chain's CDR3 is CASSQERQGLTFF. CDR3 DNA: TGTGCCAGCAGCCAAGAAAGACAGGGGTTAACTTTCTTT.

This chain uses TRBV18 with TRBJ2-5, with D unclear. In germline, CDR1 is KGHSH, CDR2 LQKENI. The CDR3 loop spans 14 amino acids. The V end lost 1 base, the J end lost 0 bases, and 6 bases lay between the germline ends. CDR3: CASSPRVYQETQYF. CDR3 in DNA: TGTGCCAGCTCACCACGCGTATACCAAGAGACCCAGTACTTC.

The chain links TRBV7-2 to TRBJ2-7; 9 bases are a match to TRBD2. CDR3 length: 15 residues. The junction had 7 bases not matched to a gene; V was cut back by 2 bases and J by 5 bases. Germline V gene data show CDR1 as SGHTA and CDR2 as FQGNSA. As DNA, the CDR3 is TGTGCCAGCAGCTTACGTAGCGGGAGAGTCCACGAGCAGTACTTC. It translates to CASSLRSGRVHEQYF.

The chain combines TRBV30 with TRBJ2-6; 9 bases line up with TRBD1. CDR1 is GTSNPN and CDR2 is SVGIG in the germline V gene (reference sequence). Trimming at V came to 4 bases and at J to 4 bases, leaving 11 bases not matched to a gene. The CDR3 runs 17 residues. The CDR3 DNA follows: TGTGCCTGGATGGGGACAGGGAATCCGGGAGGGGCCAACGTCCTGACTTTC. It yields the protein CAWMGTGNPGGANVLTF.